There are many counts of the clone carrying this T cell receptor (beta chain). The CDR3 regions of TCR beta were amplified from RNA transcripts. The HTBI primer set served for first-round RT-PCR of the TCR CDR3. TCRdb redid the calling of the multiplex PCR reads with MiXCR, one entry per CDR3 protein. The sample lists around 380,000 distinct CDR3 sequences; approximately 13% were seen once. CDR1 is GTSNPN, CDR2 SVGIG, per germline (reference sequence). There are 13 residues in the CDR3. The V end was cut by 5 bases, the J end by 1 base, with 8 bases between. This sample was taken from a study of T cells in Graves' hyperthyroidism and ophthalmopathy.

Sequenced input: blood. The receptor's source is a young man with Graves' hyperthyroidism that later progressed to Graves' ophthalmopathy. J is TRBJ2-2 and V is TRBV30; D uncertain. Here the CDR3 DNA reads TGTGCCTGGGATCAGAGGAACACCGGGGAGCTGTTTTTT. Its protein product is CAWDQRNTGELFF.